A single sample is the source of the 20 T cell receptor beta chains below, sequenced in a study of PD-1 blockade in classical Hodgkin lymphoma. The sample's time point: newly diagnosed, previously untreated cHL patient sample. Using immunoSEQ multiplex PCR, the repertoire was profiled, and TCRdb retains in-frame clones only, with some absent. The data show fewer than 40,000 clones, with approximately 94% seen just once and about 2.5% held by the top ten. The sample taken for sequencing was peripheral blood mononuclear cells (PBMCs). Receptors were obtained from a human donor with classical Hodgkin lymphoma.

In this sample, this clone turned up once. For the CDR3, the DNA is TGCGCCAGCAGCTTGGTACCCGGGAGCTCCTACAATGAGCAGTTCTTC. This translates into CASSLVPGSSYNEQFF. The J gene is TRBJ2-1, the V gene TRBV5-1; D possibly corresponds to TRBD2 (6 bases). There are 16 residues in the CDR3. Germline CDR1 SGHRS, CDR2 YFSETQ. V was cut by 0 bases and J by 0 bases, with 10 bases left in between.

This clone has only one observation. The J gene is TRBJ2-3, the V gene TRBV5-6; D possibly corresponds to TRBD2 (6 bases). Germline V gene data show CDR1 as SGHDT and CDR2 as YYEEEE. The CDR3 consists of 13 residues. V lost 4 bases to trimming and J lost 6 bases, with 12 bases between them. The CDR3 spells CASSLGLPDTQYF. The CDR3 nucleotides are TGTGCCAGCAGCCTGGGACTTCCCGATACGCAGTATTTT.

The chain is built from TRBV7-2 and TRBJ1-1, with D possibly matching TRBD1 (5 bases). This CDR3 spans 16 amino acids. Between the trimmed V and J ends, which lost 0 bases and 5 bases, there was a span of 16 bases. Germline V lookup: CDR1 SGHTA, CDR2 FQGNSA. CDR3 in DNA: TGTGCCAGCAGCTTAGCGCCAGGGTTCGCGATTACTGAAGCTTTCTTT. It translates to CASSLAPGFAITEAFF.

The rearrangement uses TRBV5-4 and TRBJ2-1; a possible D gene is TRBD2 (7 bases). V lost 2 bases, J lost 6 bases, and 12 bases lay in between. This CDR3 spans 14 amino acids. CDR1 is SGHNT and CDR2 is YYREEE in the germline V gene (reference sequence). The chain's CDR3 is CASSFPAGANEQFF. DNA for the CDR3: TGTGCCAGCAGCTTCCCTGCGGGGGCCAATGAGCAGTTCTTC.

This chain connects TRBV27 to TRBJ2-7; unclear D gene. The CDR3 loop spans 14 amino acids. The V end lost 1 base, the J end lost 2 bases, and 9 bases lay between the germline ends. Germline CDR1 is MNHEY and CDR2 is SMNVEV (reference sequence). The CDR3 reads CASSLFFQAYEQYF. The CDR3 DNA reads as TGTGCCAGCAGTTTATTCTTCCAGGCCTACGAGCAGTACTTC.

The chain links TRBV27 to TRBJ2-7; TRBD2 aligns across 9 bases. CDR1 is MNHEY and CDR2 is SMNVEV in the germline V gene (reference sequence). The CDR3 contains 16 residues. The V and J ends lost 3 bases and 2 bases, in that order; junction bases with no gene match: 8. The DNA for the CDR3 is TGTGCCAGCAGTTTGCCCGGGACTAGCAACCCCTACGAGCAGTACTTC. This translates into CASSLPGTSNPYEQYF.

The rearrangement uses TRBV27 and TRBJ2-5; TRBD2 matches 7 bases. CDR1 is MNHEY, CDR2 SMNVEV, per germline (reference sequence). The V and J ends lost 5 bases and 6 bases, in that order; junction bases with no gene match: 9. This CDR3 spans 14 amino acids. The DNA of the CDR3 is TGTGCCAGCAGTGAAAACGGGGGACTACAGACCCAGTACTTC. It codes for CASSENGGLQTQYF.

This rearrangement joins TRBV28 to TRBJ2-4; D is ambiguous. From germline, CDR1 is MDHEN and CDR2 SYDVKM. The CDR3 spans 16 residues. Trimming pared 7 bases from V and 0 bases from J, leaving 16 bases between. The CDR3 region has the DNA TGTGCCAGCACGTCGTTTTGGGCGAGAGCCAAAAACATTCAGTACTTC. Translation gives CASTSFWARAKNIQYF. The whole variable domain, filled in from reference TRBV28 and TRBJ2-4, reads DVKVTQSSRYLVKRTGEKVFLECVQDMDHENMFWYRQDPGLGLRLIYFSYDVKMKEKGDIPEGYSVSREKKERFSLILESASTNQTSMYLCASTSFWARAKNIQYFGAGTRLSVL.

The chain couples TRBV5-1 to TRBJ2-1, with D possibly matching TRBD2 (7 bases). The V end lost 4 bases, the J end lost 8 bases, and 22 bases lay between the germline ends. Germline CDR1 SGHRS, CDR2 YFSETQ. The CDR3 extends over 16 amino acids. The CDR3 DNA is TGCGCCAGCAGCCCTGGCTGGCTAGCGGAGGGGGATGAGCAGTTCTTC. Amino acids: CASSPGWLAEGDEQFF.

This chain links TRBV5-6 with TRBJ1-2, with D possibly TRBD1 on 6 matching bases. Germline CDR1 reads SGHDT; CDR2 reads YYEEEE. The CDR3 consists of 11 residues. V lost 4 bases, J lost 14 bases, and 15 bases lay in between. CDR3 residues: CASSTTGTRTF. CDR3 DNA: TGTGCCAGCAGCACCACAGGGACGCGGACCTTC. Full variable domain (remainder filled in from reference TRBV5-6 and TRBJ1-2): DAGVTQSPTHLIKTRGQQVTLRCSPKSGHDTVSWYQQALGQGPQFIFQYYEEEERQRGNFPDRFSGHQFPNYSSELNVNALLLGDSALYLCASSTTGTRTFGSGTRLTVV.

This clone came up once. The J gene is TRBJ1-5, the V gene TRBV6-5, with a tentative D call TRBD1 (5 bases). Trimming removed 5 bases at V and 6 bases at J, with 17 bases between. The CDR3 runs to 15 residues. The germline gives CDR1 MNHEY, CDR2 SVGAGI. The CDR3 loop is CASSHRGGWGQPQHF. The CDR3, as DNA: TGTGCCAGCAGTCATCGCGGGGGTTGGGGTCAGCCCCAGCATTTT.

The chain joins TRBV6-5 to TRBJ1-5; 8 bases are shared with TRBD1. J was trimmed by 3 bases and V by 5 bases; bases with no gene match: 6. The CDR3 has 15 amino acids. Germline CDR1 reads MNHEY; CDR2 reads SVGAGI. The CDR3 here is CASSKGQEYNQPQHF. The CDR3 nucleotides are TGTGCCAGCAGTAAGGGACAGGAGTACAATCAGCCCCAGCATTTT.

The rearrangement joins TRBV5-1 to TRBJ2-7; D may be TRBD1 (6 bases). V lost 0 bases and J 6 bases, leaving 10 bases between the germline ends. The CDR3 length is 13 residues. Germline V gene sequence: CDR1 SGHRS, CDR2 YFSETQ. The CDR3 region has the DNA TGCGCCAGCAGCTTGGCTGTAGGGGGCGAGCAGTACTTC. Translation gives CASSLAVGGEQYF.

The chain links TRBV27 to TRBJ2-7, with 8 bases matching TRBD2. Germline values: CDR1 MNHEY, CDR2 SMNVEV (reference sequence). J gave up 1 base and V 2 bases, and 4 bases lay outside the gene matches. CDR3 length: 15 amino acids. The CDR3 loop is CASSLGAGVSYEQYF. The CDR3, as DNA: TGTGCCAGCAGTTTAGGAGCGGGAGTATCCTACGAGCAGTACTTC.

This chain joins TRBV2 and TRBJ2-2; D ambiguous. Trimming stripped 3 bases from V and 2 bases from J, with 10 bases between. There are 15 residues in the CDR3. The germline gives CDR1 SNHLY, CDR2 FYNNEI. CDR3 in DNA: TGTGCCAGCAGTGACGTAGCATCTAACACCGGGGAGCTGTTTTTT. It yields the protein CASSDVASNTGELFF.

The chain is built from TRBV4-1 and TRBJ2-7; D may be TRBD1 (5 bases). The CDR3 length is 13 residues. Germline V CDR1 and CDR2: MGHRA, YSYEKL. V was pared by 4 bases and J by 2 bases, with 9 bases between. Here the CDR3 DNA reads TGCGCCAGCAGCCCACAGGCCACCTACGAGCAGTACTTC. Residues: CASSPQATYEQYF.

The chain couples TRBV4-1 to TRBJ2-6; no definite D call. The length of the CDR3 is 16 residues. Between the trimmed V and J ends, which lost 0 bases and 2 bases, there was a span of 8 bases. Germline-derived CDR1 and CDR2 are MGHRA and YSYEKL. CDR3 sequence (DNA): TGCGCCAGCAGCCAAGAACCCATAGCTGGGGCCAACGTCCTGACTTTC. Amino acids: CASSQEPIAGANVLTF.

The V and J genes are TRBV5-1 and TRBJ2-2, with D possibly TRBD2 on 5 matching bases. The CDR3 runs 13 residues. The germline CDR1 and CDR2 sequences are SGHRS and YFSETQ. The germline V and J ends were trimmed by 4 bases and 7 bases, with 11 bases remaining between them. The CDR3 reads CASSPGYGGELFF. For the CDR3, the DNA is TGCGCCAGCAGCCCGGGGTATGGCGGGGAGCTGTTTTTT.

The V and J genes are TRBV5-1 and TRBJ2-3, with a tentative D call TRBD1 (6 bases). V was pared by 2 bases and J by 2 bases, with 12 bases between. The germline V gene encodes CDR1 SGHRS and CDR2 YFSETQ. The CDR3 covers 15 residues. The DNA for the CDR3 is TGCGCCAGCAGCTTATACAGGGTGCCCACAGATACGCAGTATTTT. Translation: CASSLYRVPTDTQYF.

V usage is TRBV11-1 and J usage is TRBJ2-7; 8 bases are shared with TRBD1. The CDR3 is made up of 15 amino acids. V lost 7 bases to trimming and J lost 5 bases; unmatched junction nucleotides: 13. Per germline, CDR1 SGHAT and CDR2 FQDESV (reference sequence). This chain's CDR3 is CASTIGQGAIDEQYF. CDR3 bases: TGTGCCAGCACCATAGGGCAGGGGGCGATCGACGAGCAGTACTTC.